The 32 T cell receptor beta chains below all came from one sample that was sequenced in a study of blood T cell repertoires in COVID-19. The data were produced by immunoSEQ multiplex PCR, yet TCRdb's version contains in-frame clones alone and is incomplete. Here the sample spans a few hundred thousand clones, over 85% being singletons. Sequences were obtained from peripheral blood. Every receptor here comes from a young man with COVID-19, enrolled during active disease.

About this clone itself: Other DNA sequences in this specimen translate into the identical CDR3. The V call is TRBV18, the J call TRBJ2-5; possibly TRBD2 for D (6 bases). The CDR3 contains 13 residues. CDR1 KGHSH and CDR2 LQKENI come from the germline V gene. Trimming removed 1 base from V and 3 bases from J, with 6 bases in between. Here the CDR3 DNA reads TGTGCCAGCTCACCACGACTAGAAGAGACCCAGTACTTC. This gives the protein CASSPRLEETQYF.

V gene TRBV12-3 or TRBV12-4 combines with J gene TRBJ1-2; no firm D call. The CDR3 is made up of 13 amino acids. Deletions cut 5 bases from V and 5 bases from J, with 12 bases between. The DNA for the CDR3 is TGTGCCAGCAGTCCCTTTTCTAGGTATGGCTACACCTTC. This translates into CASSPFSRYGYTF.

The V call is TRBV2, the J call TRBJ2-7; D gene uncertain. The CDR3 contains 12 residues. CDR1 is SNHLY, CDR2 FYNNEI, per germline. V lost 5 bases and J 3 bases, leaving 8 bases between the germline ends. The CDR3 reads CASSSADYEQYF. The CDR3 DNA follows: TGTGCCAGCAGTTCTGCAGACTACGAGCAGTACTTC.

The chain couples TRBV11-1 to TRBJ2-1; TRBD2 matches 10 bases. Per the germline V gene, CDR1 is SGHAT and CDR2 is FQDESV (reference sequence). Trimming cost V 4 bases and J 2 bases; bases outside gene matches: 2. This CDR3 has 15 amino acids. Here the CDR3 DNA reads TGTGCCAGCAGCTCTAGCGGGGGCCCCTACAATGAGCAGTTCTTC. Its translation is CASSSSGGPYNEQFF.

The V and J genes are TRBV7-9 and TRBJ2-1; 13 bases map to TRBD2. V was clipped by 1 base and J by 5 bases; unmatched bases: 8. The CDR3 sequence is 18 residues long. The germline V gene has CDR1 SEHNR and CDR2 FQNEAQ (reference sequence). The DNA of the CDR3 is TGTGCCAGCAGCTTAGGACTAGCGGGAGGCCTTGGGGACAATGAGCAGTTCTTC. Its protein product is CASSLGLAGGLGDNEQFF.

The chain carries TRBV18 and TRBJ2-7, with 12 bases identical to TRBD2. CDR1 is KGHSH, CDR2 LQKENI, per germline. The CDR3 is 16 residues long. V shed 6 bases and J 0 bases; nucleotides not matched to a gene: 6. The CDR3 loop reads CASSPTSGGSSYEQYF. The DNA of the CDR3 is TGTGCCAGCTCTCCTACTAGCGGGGGGAGCTCCTACGAGCAGTACTTC.

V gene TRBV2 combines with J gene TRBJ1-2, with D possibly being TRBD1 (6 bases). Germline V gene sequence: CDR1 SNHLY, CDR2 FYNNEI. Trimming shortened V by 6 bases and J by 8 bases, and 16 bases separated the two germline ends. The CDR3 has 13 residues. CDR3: CASSMQGIEGYTF. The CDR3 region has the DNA TGTGCCAGCAGCATGCAGGGGATAGAGGGCTACACCTTC.

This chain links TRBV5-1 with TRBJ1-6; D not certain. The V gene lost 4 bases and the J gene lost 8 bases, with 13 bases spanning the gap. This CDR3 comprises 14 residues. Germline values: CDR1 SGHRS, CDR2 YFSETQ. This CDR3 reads CASSMDGRDSPLHF. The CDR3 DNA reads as TGCGCCAGCAGCATGGACGGGAGGGATTCACCCCTCCACTTT.

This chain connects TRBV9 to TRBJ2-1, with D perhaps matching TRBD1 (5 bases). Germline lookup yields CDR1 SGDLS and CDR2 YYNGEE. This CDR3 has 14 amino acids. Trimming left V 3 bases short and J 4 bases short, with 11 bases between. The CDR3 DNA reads TGTGCCAGCAGCGAAGGGGTAATATACAATGAGCAGTTCTTC. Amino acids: CASSEGVIYNEQFF.

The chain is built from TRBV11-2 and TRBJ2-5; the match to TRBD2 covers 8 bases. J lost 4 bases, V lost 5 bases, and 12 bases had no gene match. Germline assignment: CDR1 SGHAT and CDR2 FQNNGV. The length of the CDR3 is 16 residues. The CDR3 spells CASSLGRGGSRETQYF. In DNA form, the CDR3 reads TGTGCCAGCAGCCTCGGGAGGGGAGGATCTCGAGAGACCCAGTACTTC.

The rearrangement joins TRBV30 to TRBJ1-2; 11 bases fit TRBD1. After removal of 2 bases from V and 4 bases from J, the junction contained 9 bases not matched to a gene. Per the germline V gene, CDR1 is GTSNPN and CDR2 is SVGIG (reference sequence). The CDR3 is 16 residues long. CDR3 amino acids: CAWSSKGTGGVYGYTF. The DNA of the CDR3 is TGTGCCTGGAGTTCTAAAGGGACAGGGGGTGTCTATGGCTACACCTTC.

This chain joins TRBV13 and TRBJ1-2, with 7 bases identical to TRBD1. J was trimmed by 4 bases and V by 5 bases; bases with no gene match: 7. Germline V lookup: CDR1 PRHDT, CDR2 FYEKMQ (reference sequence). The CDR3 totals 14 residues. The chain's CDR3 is CASSRQGVFYGYTF. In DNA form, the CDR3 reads TGTGCCAGCAGCCGGCAGGGGGTTTTCTATGGCTACACCTTC.

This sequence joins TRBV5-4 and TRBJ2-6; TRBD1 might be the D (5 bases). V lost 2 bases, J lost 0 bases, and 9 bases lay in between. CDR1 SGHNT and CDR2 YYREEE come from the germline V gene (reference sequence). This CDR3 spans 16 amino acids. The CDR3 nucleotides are TGTGCCAGCAGCTTTCCTAGGGGCTCTGGGGCCAACGTCCTGACTTTC. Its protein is CASSFPRGSGANVLTF.

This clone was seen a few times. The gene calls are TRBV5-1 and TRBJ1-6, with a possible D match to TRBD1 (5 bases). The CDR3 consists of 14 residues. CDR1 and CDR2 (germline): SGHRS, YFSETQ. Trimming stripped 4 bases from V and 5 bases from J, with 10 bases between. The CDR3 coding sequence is TGCGCCAGCAGCGGGACTGGGGATAATTCACCCCTCCACTTT. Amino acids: CASSGTGDNSPLHF.

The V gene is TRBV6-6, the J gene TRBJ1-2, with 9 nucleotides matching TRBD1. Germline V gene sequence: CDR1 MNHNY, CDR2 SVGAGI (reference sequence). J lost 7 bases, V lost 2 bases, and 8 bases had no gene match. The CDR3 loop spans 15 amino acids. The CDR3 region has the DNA TGTGCCAGCAGTTACCCCCCGGGACAGGGCTCTGGCTACACCTTC. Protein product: CASSYPPGQGSGYTF.

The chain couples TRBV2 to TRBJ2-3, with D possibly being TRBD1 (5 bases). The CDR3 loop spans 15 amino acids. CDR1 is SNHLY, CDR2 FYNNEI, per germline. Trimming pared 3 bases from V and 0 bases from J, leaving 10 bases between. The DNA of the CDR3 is TGTGCCAGCAGTGAGCAGGGAACTAGCACAGATACGCAGTATTTT. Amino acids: CASSEQGTSTDTQYF.

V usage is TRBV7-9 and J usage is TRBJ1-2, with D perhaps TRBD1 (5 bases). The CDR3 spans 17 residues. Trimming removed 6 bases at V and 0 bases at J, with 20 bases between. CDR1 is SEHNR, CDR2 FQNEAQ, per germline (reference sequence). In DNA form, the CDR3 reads TGTGCCAGCAGTATCCCCTTAGGAGGGACCACTAACTATGGCTACACCTTC. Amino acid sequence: CASSIPLGGTTNYGYTF.

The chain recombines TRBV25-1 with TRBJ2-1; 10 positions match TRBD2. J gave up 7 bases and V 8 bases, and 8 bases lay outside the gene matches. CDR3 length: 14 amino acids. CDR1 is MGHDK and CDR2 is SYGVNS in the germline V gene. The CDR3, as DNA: TGTGCCAGCGCCTTAGCGGGAGGCGGGAATGAGCAGTTCTTC. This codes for CASALAGGGNEQFF.

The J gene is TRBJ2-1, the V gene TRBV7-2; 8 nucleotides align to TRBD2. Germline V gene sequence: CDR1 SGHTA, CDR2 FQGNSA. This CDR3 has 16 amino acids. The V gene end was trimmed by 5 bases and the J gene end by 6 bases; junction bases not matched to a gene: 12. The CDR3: CASSPLMSGGSNEQFF. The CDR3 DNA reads TGTGCCAGCAGCCCCTTGATGAGCGGGGGCTCCAATGAGCAGTTCTTC.

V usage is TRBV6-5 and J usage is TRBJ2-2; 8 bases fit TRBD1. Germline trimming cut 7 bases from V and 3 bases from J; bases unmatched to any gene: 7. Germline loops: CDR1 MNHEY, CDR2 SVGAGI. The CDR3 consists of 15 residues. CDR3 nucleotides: TGTGCCAGCAAAACAGGGGGTGGGGACACCGGGGAGCTGTTTTTT. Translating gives CASKTGGGDTGELFF.

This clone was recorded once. CDR3: CASSEALLNEAFF. In nucleotides, the CDR3 is TGTGCCAGCAGTGAAGCGCTCCTAAATGAAGCTTTCTTT. V is TRBV6-1 and J is TRBJ1-1; D gene ambiguous. The CDR3 contains 13 residues. Germline CDR1 reads MNHNS; CDR2 reads SASEGT. V was shortened by 0 bases and J by 7 bases, with 9 bases between the two germline ends.

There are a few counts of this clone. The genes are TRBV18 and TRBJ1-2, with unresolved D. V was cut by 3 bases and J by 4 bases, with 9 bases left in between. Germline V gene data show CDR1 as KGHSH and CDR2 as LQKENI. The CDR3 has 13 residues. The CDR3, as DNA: TGTGCCAGCTCACCGAGGGAGGGCTATGGCTACACCTTC. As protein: CASSPREGYGYTF.

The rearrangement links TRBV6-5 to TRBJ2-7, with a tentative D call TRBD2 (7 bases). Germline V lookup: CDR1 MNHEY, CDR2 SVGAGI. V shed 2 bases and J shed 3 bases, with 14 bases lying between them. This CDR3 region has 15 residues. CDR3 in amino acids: CASSYGEGHNYEQYF. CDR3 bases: TGTGCCAGCAGTTACGGGGAGGGACACAACTACGAGCAGTACTTC.

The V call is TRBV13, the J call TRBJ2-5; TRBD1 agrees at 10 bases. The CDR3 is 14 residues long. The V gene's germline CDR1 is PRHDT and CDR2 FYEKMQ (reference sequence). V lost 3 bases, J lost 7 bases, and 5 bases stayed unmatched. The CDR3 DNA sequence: TGTGCCAGCAGCTTTTTAGGACAGGGGGTGACCCAGTACTTC. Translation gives CASSFLGQGVTQYF.

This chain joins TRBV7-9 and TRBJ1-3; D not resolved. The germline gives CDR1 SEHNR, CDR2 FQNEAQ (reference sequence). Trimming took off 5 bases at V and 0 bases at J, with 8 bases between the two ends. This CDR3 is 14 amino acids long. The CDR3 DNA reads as TGTGCCAGCAGCGCCGGTGGCTCTGGAAACACCATATATTTT. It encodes CASSAGGSGNTIYF.

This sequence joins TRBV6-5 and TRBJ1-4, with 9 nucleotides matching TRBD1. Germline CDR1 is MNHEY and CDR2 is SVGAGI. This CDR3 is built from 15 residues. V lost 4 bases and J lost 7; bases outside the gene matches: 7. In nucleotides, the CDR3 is TGTGCCAGCAGTTCTAAACAGGGGGCGGGTGAAAAACTGTTTTTT. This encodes CASSSKQGAGEKLFF.

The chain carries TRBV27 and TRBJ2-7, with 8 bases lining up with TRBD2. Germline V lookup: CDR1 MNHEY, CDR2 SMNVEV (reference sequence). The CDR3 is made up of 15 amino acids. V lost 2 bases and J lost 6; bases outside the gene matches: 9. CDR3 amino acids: CASSLGGGLNSEQYF. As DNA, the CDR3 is TGTGCCAGCAGTTTAGGCGGGGGGTTGAATTCCGAGCAGTACTTC.

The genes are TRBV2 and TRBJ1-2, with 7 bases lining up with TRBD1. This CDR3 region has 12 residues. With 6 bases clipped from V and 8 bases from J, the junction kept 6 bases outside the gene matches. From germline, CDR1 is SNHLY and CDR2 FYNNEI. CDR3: CASRATGEGYTF. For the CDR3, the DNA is TGTGCCAGCAGGGCCACAGGGGAGGGCTACACCTTC.

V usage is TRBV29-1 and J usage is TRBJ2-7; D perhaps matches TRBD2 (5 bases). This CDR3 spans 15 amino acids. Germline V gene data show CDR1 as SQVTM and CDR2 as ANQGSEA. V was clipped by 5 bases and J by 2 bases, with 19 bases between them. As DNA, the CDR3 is TGCAGCGTTCGTCCGGGAACGGAGTTTACCTACGAGCAGTACTTC. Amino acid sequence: CSVRPGTEFTYEQYF.

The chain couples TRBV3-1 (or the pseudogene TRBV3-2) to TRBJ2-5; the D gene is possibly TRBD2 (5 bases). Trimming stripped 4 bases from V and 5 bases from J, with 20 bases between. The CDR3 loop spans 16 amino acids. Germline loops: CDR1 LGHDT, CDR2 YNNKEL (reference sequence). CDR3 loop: CASSPHGRGASETQYF. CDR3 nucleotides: TGTGCCAGCAGCCCCCATGGTCGGGGAGCCAGCGAGACCCAGTACTTC.

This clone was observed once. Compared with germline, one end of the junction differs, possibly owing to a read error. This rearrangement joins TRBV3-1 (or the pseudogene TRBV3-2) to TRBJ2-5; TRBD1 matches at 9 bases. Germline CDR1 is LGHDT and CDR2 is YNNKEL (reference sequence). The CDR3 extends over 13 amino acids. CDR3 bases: TGTGCCAGCAGCCAAGTTGTGGGACAGGGCCTGAACTTC. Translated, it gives CASSQVVGQGLNF.

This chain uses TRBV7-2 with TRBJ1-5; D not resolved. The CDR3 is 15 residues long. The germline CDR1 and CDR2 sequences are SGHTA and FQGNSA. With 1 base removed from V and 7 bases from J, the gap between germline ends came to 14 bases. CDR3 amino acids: CASSLESGVKQPQHF. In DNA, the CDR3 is TGTGCCAGCAGCTTAGAATCCGGGGTCAAGCAGCCCCAGCATTTT.